Following are 14 T cell receptor beta chains from one sample sequenced in a study of blood T cell repertoires in COVID-19. Method: immunoSEQ multiplex PCR; TCRdb's copy keeps in-frame clones and lacks some. The table lists fewer than 350,000 clones, approximately 87% of them singletons. Sequenced: peripheral blood. These receptors were taken from a woman in her thirties with COVID-19, enrolled during active disease.

In this sample, this clone turned up once. V usage is TRBV9 and J usage is TRBJ2-3, with 16 bases fitting TRBD2. After removal of 3 bases from V and 2 bases from J, the junction contained 3 bases not matched to a gene. The CDR3 spans 17 residues. Per germline, CDR1 SGDLS and CDR2 YYNGEE. The CDR3 nucleotides read TGTGCCAGCAGCGAGGGGACTAGCGGGGGGGCCACAGATACGCAGTATTTT. Translating gives CASSEGTSGGATDTQYF. Full variable domain (remainder filled in from reference TRBV9 and TRBJ2-3): DSGVTQTPKHLITATGQRVTLRCSPRSGDLSVYWYQQSLDQGLQFLIQYYNGEERAKGNILERFSAQQFPDLHSELNLSSLELGDSALYFCASSEGTSGGATDTQYFGPGTRLTVL.

This clone was detected only once. The rearrangement uses TRBV5-1 and TRBJ2-7; 10 nucleotides match TRBD1. With V trimmed by 2 bases and J by 6 bases, 8 bases remained unmatched. CDR3 length: 15 amino acids. Germline V lookup: CDR1 SGHRS, CDR2 YFSETQ. The CDR3 protein is CASSLTTGGLVEQYF. The CDR3 coding sequence is TGCGCCAGCAGCTTAACGACAGGGGGCCTGGTCGAGCAGTACTTC.

The chain carries TRBV4-1 and TRBJ1-2, with 8 bases lining up with TRBD1. Germline values: CDR1 MGHRA, CDR2 YSYEKL. The V and J ends lost 0 bases and 7 bases, in that order; junction bases with no gene match: 10. The CDR3 extends over 16 amino acids. CDR3 bases: TGCGCCAGCAGCCAAGATTCGGGCAGGGGGCTGGCTGGCTACACCTTC. This codes for CASSQDSGRGLAGYTF.

The rearrangement links TRBV6-5 to TRBJ1-1; TRBD1 might be the D (6 bases). The germline V gene has CDR1 MNHEY and CDR2 SVGAGI. V was cut by 6 bases and J by 1 base, with 9 bases left in between. The CDR3 sequence is 13 residues long. The CDR3 reads CASRRTENTEAFF. As DNA, the CDR3 is TGTGCCAGCAGGAGGACAGAGAACACTGAAGCTTTCTTT.

The chain is built from TRBV27 and TRBJ1-1; 8 bases match TRBD1. The CDR3 totals 12 residues. Germline V lookup: CDR1 MNHEY, CDR2 SMNVEV (reference sequence). V shed 6 bases and J 6 bases; nucleotides not matched to a gene: 3. For the CDR3, the DNA is TGTGCCAGCAGGACAGGGGCGGCTGAAGCTTTCTTT. This sequence encodes CASRTGAAEAFF.

This clone was observed a handful of times. This rearrangement joins TRBV7-8 to TRBJ2-5, with 9 bases lining up with TRBD1. The CDR3 runs 17 residues. The V segment lost 7 bases and the J segment 6 bases; nucleotides outside the gene matches: 18. Germline V gene lookup returns CDR1 SGHVS and CDR2 FQNEAQ. In nucleotides, the CDR3 is TGTGCCAGCACCCGGGGAAGGCCGGGACAGGGAGGACAGACCCAGTACTTC. Protein: CASTRGRPGQGGQTQYF.

This chain connects TRBV29-1 to TRBJ2-7; 9 bases are shared with TRBD1. Trimming removed 7 bases from V and 2 bases from J; junction bases left unmatched: 6. The CDR3 runs 13 residues. Germline V gives CDR1 SQVTM, CDR2 ANQGSEA. CDR3 DNA: TGCAGCGCGGGACAGGGCCCTCCCTACGAGCAGTACTTC. This gives the protein CSAGQGPPYEQYF.

There are a few counts of this clone. The chain has TRBV6-5 and TRBJ2-3, with 7 bases identical to TRBD2. The CDR3 has 15 amino acids. V gave up 6 bases and J gave up 4 bases; unmatched junction bases: 10. Looked up from germline, CDR1 is MNHEY and CDR2 is SVGAGI. DNA of the CDR3: TGTGCCAGCAGACCATCATTCCTAGCGGCAGATACGCAGTATTTT. Translated: CASRPSFLAADTQYF.

The CDR3: CASSLAIGLPYNEQFF. CDR3 DNA sequence: TGTGCCAGCAGCTTAGCGATCGGACTACCCTACAATGAGCAGTTCTTC. The rearrangement joins TRBV7-2 to TRBJ2-1, with a weak D call TRBD2 (6 bases). V lost 0 bases and J 2 bases, leaving 11 bases between the germline ends. The CDR3 has 16 residues. CDR1 is SGHTA, CDR2 FQGNSA, per germline.

This chain joins TRBV5-1 and TRBJ1-2, with D tentatively TRBD1 (6 bases). CDR1 is SGHRS and CDR2 is YFSETQ in the germline V gene. Trimming pared 1 base from V and 4 bases from J, leaving 11 bases between. The CDR3 loop spans 14 amino acids. The CDR3 bases are TGCGCCAGCAGCTTGACAGGGTGGGTCTATGGCTACACCTTC. Its translation is CASSLTGWVYGYTF.

The chain uses TRBV10-3 and TRBJ1-2; 7 bases match TRBD1. CDR1 ENHRY and CDR2 SYGVKD come from the germline V gene. J gave up 7 bases and V 5 bases, and 10 bases lay outside the gene matches. The CDR3 contains 14 residues. The CDR3 reads CAISMGQSDRGYTF. In DNA form, the CDR3 reads TGTGCCATCAGTATGGGACAGTCGGACCGTGGCTACACCTTC.

In DNA, the CDR3 is TGCGCCAGCAGCCACCCCCGTGGGGCCGACTACACCTTC. Translated: CASSHPRGADYTF. The chain recombines TRBV4-1 with TRBJ1-2; a weak D match, TRBD1 (5 bases). There are 13 residues in the CDR3. Germline V lookup: CDR1 MGHRA, CDR2 YSYEKL. Trimming stripped 3 bases from V and 10 bases from J, with 15 bases between.

The chain recombines TRBV2 with TRBJ1-2; TRBD1 aligns across 10 bases. J lost 8 bases, V lost 7 bases, and 13 bases had no gene match. This CDR3 has 15 amino acids. The germline V gene has CDR1 SNHLY and CDR2 FYNNEI. The CDR3 here is CASTAATGGGGGYTF. CDR3 sequence (DNA): TGTGCCAGCACGGCCGCGACAGGGGGCGGAGGGGGCTACACCTTC.

The chain employs TRBV19 and TRBJ1-1; unclear D gene. This CDR3 comprises 15 residues. Germline V gene data show CDR1 as LNHDA and CDR2 as SQIVND (reference sequence). V lost 6 bases to trimming and J lost 5 bases, with 19 bases between them. Written as DNA, the CDR3 is TGTGCCAGTAGCACAATTGACATTCTACGAACTGAAGCTTTCTTT. It encodes CASSTIDILRTEAFF.